These 28 T cell receptor beta chains were sequenced from one sample in a study of T cells expressing NK-cell markers. One entry per CDR3 protein, without DNA, is what TCRdb gives after re-calling the 5' RACE reads. Its listing shows 250,000 or so distinct CDR3 sequences. The sample comprised blood T cells: a sorted CD56 or NKG2C T cell subset, CD4+ or CD8+ T cells, or bulk PBMC T cells (not recorded which). These receptors were taken from a woman aged 18 to 75 in good health.

The chain combines TRBV20-1 with TRBJ2-7; TCRdb's D call of TRBD1 is untestable without DNA. The germline CDR1 and CDR2 sequences are DFQATT and SNEGSKA (reference sequence). The CDR3 spans 16 residues. This CDR3 is CSARDLYQGSDGGEYF.

The gene calls are TRBV12-3 or TRBV12-4 and TRBJ2-7. The CDR3 totals 13 residues. CDR3 residues: CASSFRSNYEQYF.

The chain links TRBV9 to TRBJ2-1; TCRdb outputs TRBD2, but without DNA this stays unchecked. The germline CDR1 and CDR2 sequences are SGDLS and YYNGEE. The CDR3 is 14 residues long. The CDR3 is CASSVVPSGSEQFF.

This rearrangement joins TRBV7-2 to TRBJ2-6; as DNA is missing, the TRBD2 call by TCRdb cannot be tested. This CDR3 has 15 amino acids. From germline, CDR1 is SGHTA and CDR2 FQGNSA. CDR3: CASSPGRAGANVLTF.

The J gene is TRBJ1-5, the V gene TRBV7-2; TCRdb's D call, TRBD1, is unchecked because there is no DNA. The CDR3 is made up of 14 amino acids. Per germline, CDR1 SGHTA and CDR2 FQGNSA. The CDR3 spells CASSWGRGNQPQHF.

The rearrangement joins TRBV20-1 to TRBJ2-1. Per the germline V gene, CDR1 is DFQATT and CDR2 is SNEGSKA (reference sequence). The CDR3 contains 16 residues. The CDR3 spells CSAEEDRHVGYNEQFF.

The chain carries TRBV20-1 and TRBJ1-1; TCRdb gives TRBD1 as the D gene, but with no DNA this cannot be confirmed. Germline CDR1 DFQATT, CDR2 SNEGSKA (reference sequence). This CDR3 comprises 15 residues. The CDR3 sequence: CSARGTWGQNTEAFF.

The CDR3 protein is CASIRGRDSNQPQHF. V usage is TRBV19 and J usage is TRBJ1-5; lacking DNA, the TRBD1 call made by TCRdb goes unchecked. The CDR3 has 15 amino acids. Germline lookup yields CDR1 LNHDA and CDR2 SQIVND (reference sequence).

This chain connects TRBV24-1 to TRBJ2-1. Germline values: CDR1 KGHDR, CDR2 SFDVKD. This CDR3 is built from 13 residues. The CDR3 sequence: CATSDSILGKQFF.

This chain connects TRBV5-1 to TRBJ2-3; the D gene TCRdb calls, TRBD1, cannot be checked with no DNA. Per germline, CDR1 SGHRS and CDR2 YFSETQ. This CDR3 comprises 17 residues. CDR3 in amino acids: CASSYARGRTSTDTQYF.

The rearrangement links TRBV12-3 or TRBV12-4 to TRBJ1-6. This CDR3 region has 11 residues. The CDR3 region is CASRSTTPLHF.

The rearrangement uses TRBV28 and TRBJ2-1; there is no DNA to check the TCRdb D call of TRBD2. Germline V gene lookup returns CDR1 MDHEN and CDR2 SYDVKM. The CDR3 is 19 residues long. This CDR3 reads CASRPTQRLSGRRDNEQFF.

This sequence joins TRBV5-5 and TRBJ1-5. Germline CDR1 and CDR2: SGHKS and YYEKEE (reference sequence). This CDR3 region has 14 residues. The CDR3: CASSSLDSNQPQHF. The full variable domain, in which reference TRBV5-5 and TRBJ1-5 provide the parts outside the CDR3, is DAGVTQSPTHLIKTRGQQVTLRCSPISGHKSVSWYQQVLGQGPQFIFQYYEKEERGRGNFPDRFSARQFPNYSSELNVNALLLGDSALYLCASSSLDSNQPQHFGDGTRLSIL.

The CDR3 protein is CASSLNRAYEQYF. The chain uses TRBV7-2 and TRBJ2-7. CDR3 size: 13 residues. From germline, CDR1 is SGHTA and CDR2 FQGNSA.

This CDR3 is CAIRGEITGNAKLFF. The chain is built from TRBV10-3 and TRBJ1-4. Germline V gives CDR1 ENHRY, CDR2 SYGVKD. This CDR3 has 15 residues.

The chain carries TRBV6-5 and TRBJ1-2; checking the TCRdb D call of TRBD1 is not possible without DNA. Per the germline V gene, CDR1 is MNHEY and CDR2 is SVGAGI. The CDR3 sequence is 17 residues long. CDR3: CASSFRLGTGTVYGYTF.

This chain uses TRBV5-1 with TRBJ2-5; there is no DNA to check the TCRdb D call of TRBD2. The CDR3 extends over 13 amino acids. Per germline, CDR1 SGHRS and CDR2 YFSETQ. CDR3 region: CASSAEAFKTQYF.

The V call is TRBV20-1, the J call TRBJ2-7; TCRdb designates TRBD1, a call that cannot be tested without DNA. CDR1 and CDR2 from the germline V gene are DFQATT and SNEGSKA (reference sequence). This CDR3 is 13 amino acids long. Here the CDR3 reads CSVPGPQRYEQYF.

CDR3 protein: CASSLQFTDTQYF. This rearrangement joins TRBV12-3 or TRBV12-4 to TRBJ2-3. CDR3 length equals 13 residues.

J is TRBJ2-5 and V is TRBV5-6; as DNA is missing, the TRBD2 call by TCRdb cannot be tested. Germline V gene sequence: CDR1 SGHDT, CDR2 YYEEEE. The CDR3 runs 15 residues. The CDR3 loop reads CASSFPASGVETQYF.

The chain combines TRBV20-1 with TRBJ2-1; TCRdb gives TRBD1 as the D gene, but with no DNA this cannot be confirmed. Per germline, CDR1 DFQATT and CDR2 SNEGSKA (reference sequence). The CDR3 is 16 amino acids. Here the CDR3 reads CSARDNWRGASNEQFF.

The chain employs TRBV7-2 and TRBJ2-1; TCRdb's D call of TRBD2 is untestable without DNA. The CDR3 covers 17 residues. The germline V gene has CDR1 SGHTA and CDR2 FQGNSA. The CDR3 reads CASSPPTRTDPRNEQFF.

This chain links TRBV6-1 with TRBJ2-5; TCRdb lists TRBD1, though no DNA is available to test this call. The CDR3 consists of 17 residues. Per germline, CDR1 MNHNS and CDR2 SASEGT. Here the CDR3 reads CASSEAGAGPVEETQYF.

The V gene is TRBV20-1, the J gene TRBJ1-1; TCRdb proposes TRBD1, but this gene call is untestable without DNA. Germline values: CDR1 DFQATT, CDR2 SNEGSKA (reference sequence). The CDR3 is 14 residues long. This chain's CDR3 is CSARARGVHTEAFF.

The J gene is TRBJ2-1, the V gene TRBV7-8; TCRdb selects TRBD2, and the lack of DNA leaves this call unchecked. The CDR3 consists of 17 residues. CDR1 SGHVS and CDR2 FQNEAQ come from the germline V gene. The CDR3 protein is CASRKGAREILDNEQFF.

The V gene is TRBV7-2, the J gene TRBJ2-1. The CDR3 covers 14 residues. Germline V gives CDR1 SGHTA, CDR2 FQGNSA. The CDR3: CASSSDPVYNEQFF. The variable domain in full, with the rest retrieved from reference TRBV7-2 and TRBJ2-1, is GAGVSQSPSNKVTEKGKDVELRCDPISGHTALYWYRQSLGQGLEFLIYFQGNSAPDKSGLPSDRFSAERTGGSVSTLTIQRTQQEDSAVYLCASSSDPVYNEQFFGPGTRLTVL.

The rearrangement links TRBV20-1 to TRBJ1-5; TCRdb designates TRBD1, a call that cannot be tested without DNA. From germline, CDR1 is DFQATT and CDR2 SNEGSKA (reference sequence). The CDR3 extends over 16 amino acids. The CDR3 spells CSARDPRTGVDRPQHF.

This sequence joins TRBV6-5 and TRBJ2-3; TCRdb's D call of TRBD2 is untestable without DNA. This CDR3 has 17 residues. CDR1 is MNHEY, CDR2 SVGAGI, per germline. The CDR3 sequence is CASSYHSTGLPTDTQYF.